These 32 T cell receptor beta chains originate from one sample sequenced in a study of blood T cell repertoires in COVID-19. Some clones are missing from TCRdb's copy, which holds only in-frame ones; the method was immunoSEQ multiplex PCR. The sample holds about 250,000 clones, 70% to 90% seen once. Sample: peripheral blood. The receptors originated from a young woman with COVID-19, enrolled during active disease.

J is TRBJ2-3 and V is TRBV7-2; no clear D gene. This CDR3 comprises 14 residues. Trimming took off 0 bases at V and 4 bases at J, with 8 bases between the two ends. Germline V gene sequence: CDR1 SGHTA, CDR2 FQGNSA. The CDR3 here is CASSLARGADTQYF. The DNA for the CDR3 is TGTGCCAGCAGCTTAGCAAGAGGAGCAGATACGCAGTATTTT.

V gene TRBV6-5 combines with J gene TRBJ2-2; 8 nucleotides match TRBD2. J lost 7 bases, V lost 6 bases, and 7 bases had no gene match. Per germline, CDR1 MNHEY and CDR2 SVGAGI. There are 14 residues in the CDR3. CDR3 nucleotides: TGTGCCAGCAGCACCTCGGGGGGGGACGGGGAGCTGTTTTTT. Translating it yields CASSTSGGDGELFF.

The genes are TRBV6-1 and TRBJ2-3; 8 positions match TRBD2. The CDR3 is 16 residues long. The V segment lost 3 bases and the J segment 4 bases; nucleotides outside the gene matches: 9. Looked up from germline, CDR1 is MNHNS and CDR2 is SASEGT. In nucleotides, the CDR3 is TGTGCCAGCAGTGAGCGGGGGGCCGGGGGTCCAGATACGCAGTATTTT. Its translation is CASSERGAGGPDTQYF.

The chain combines TRBV25-1 with TRBJ2-5; TRBD1 is a possible D gene (6 bases). Germline lookup yields CDR1 MGHDK and CDR2 SYGVNS. The CDR3 extends over 15 amino acids. Between the trimmed V and J ends, which lost 3 bases and 2 bases, there was a span of 13 bases. For the CDR3, the DNA is TGTGCCAGCAGTGAGTCGTTAGGGGGACAAGAGACCCAGTACTTC. The encoded protein is CASSESLGGQETQYF.

The rearrangement uses TRBV7-9 and TRBJ1-2, with D perhaps matching TRBD1 (5 bases). The CDR3 contains 11 residues. Between the trimmed V and J ends, which lost 10 bases and 5 bases, there was a span of 11 bases. Germline loops: CDR1 SEHNR, CDR2 FQNEAQ (reference sequence). This chain's CDR3 is CATGGVYGYTF. The CDR3 bases are TGTGCCACCGGGGGAGTATATGGCTACACCTTC. The full variable domain, in which reference TRBV7-9 and TRBJ1-2 provide the parts outside the CDR3, is DTGVSQNPRHKITKRGQNVTFRCDPISEHNRLYWYRQTLGQGPEFLTYFQNEAQLEKSRLLSDRFSAERPKGSFSTLEIQRTEQGDSAMYLCATGGVYGYTFGSGTRLTVV.

The chain joins TRBV10-3 to TRBJ1-5; 8 nucleotides line up with TRBD1. The CDR3 extends over 18 amino acids. V shed 1 base, J shed 6 bases, and the junction held 14 bases outside the gene matches. CDR1 and CDR2 (germline): ENHRY, SYGVKD. In DNA, the CDR3 is TGTGCCATCAGTGAGTTTTTGCGGACAGGGCTTGGGGGTCAGCCCCAGCATTTT. Protein: CAISEFLRTGLGGQPQHF.

The gene calls are TRBV5-1 and TRBJ2-2; tentative D call: TRBD1 (5 bases). The CDR3 has 15 residues. Germline lookup yields CDR1 SGHRS and CDR2 YFSETQ. Trimming left V 1 base short and J 6 bases short, with 13 bases between. The CDR3 bases are TGCGCCAGCAGCTTGCTGTCAGGGATATCCGGGGAGCTGTTTTTT. Amino acids: CASSLLSGISGELFF.

This chain connects TRBV7-2 to TRBJ2-1; TRBD1 agrees at 7 bases. The CDR3 has 16 amino acids. Germline CDR1 reads SGHTA; CDR2 reads FQGNSA. Losses at the gene ends were 4 bases for V and 1 base for J; bases not matched to a gene: 7. This chain's CDR3 is CASSSPLGQSYNEQFF. In nucleotides, the CDR3 is TGTGCCAGCAGCTCCCCCTTGGGACAGTCCTACAATGAGCAGTTCTTC.

V is TRBV7-2 and J is TRBJ2-1; D is unclear. This CDR3 is built from 14 residues. Trimming pared 1 base from V and 2 bases from J, leaving 6 bases between. Germline CDR1 is SGHTA and CDR2 is FQGNSA. CDR3 coding DNA: TGTGCCAGCAGCTTAGATCCAGCCTACAATGAGCAGTTCTTC. It specifies CASSLDPAYNEQFF.

The chain uses TRBV7-9 and TRBJ2-1, with D perhaps matching TRBD2 (5 bases). The CDR3 is made up of 14 amino acids. The V end lost 0 bases, the J end lost 6 bases, and 9 bases lay between the germline ends. Germline V lookup: CDR1 SEHNR, CDR2 FQNEAQ (reference sequence). CDR3 nucleotides: TGTGCCAGCAGCTTAGCTCGGCGGGTCAATGAGCAGTTCTTC. This sequence encodes CASSLARRVNEQFF. Full variable domain (rest looked up from reference TRBV7-9 and TRBJ2-1): DTGVSQNPRHKITKRGQNVTFRCDPISEHNRLYWYRQTLGQGPEFLTYFQNEAQLEKSRLLSDRFSAERPKGSFSTLEIQRTEQGDSAMYLCASSLARRVNEQFFGPGTRLTVL.

In DNA, the CDR3 is TGTGCCAGCAGACTGACAGGGGACTCCTACGAGCAGTACTTC. It translates to CASRLTGDSYEQYF. V usage is TRBV7-8 and J usage is TRBJ2-7, with 8 bases that match TRBD1. The germline V gene has CDR1 SGHVS and CDR2 FQNEAQ. With 6 bases clipped from V and 0 bases from J, the junction kept 4 bases outside the gene matches. The CDR3 has 14 residues.

The genes are TRBV29-1 and TRBJ2-1, with D perhaps matching TRBD1 (6 bases). The CDR3 is 11 amino acids. Germline V gene sequence: CDR1 SQVTM, CDR2 ANQGSEA. The V end lost 5 bases, the J end lost 8 bases, and 10 bases lay between the germline ends. CDR3: CSVPKGDEQFF. The CDR3 region has the DNA TGCAGCGTTCCCAAGGGGGATGAGCAGTTCTTC.

This chain's CDR3 is CASSLGASGGRGEQFF. CDR3 coding DNA: TGTGCCAGCAGCTTAGGCGCTAGCGGGGGGCGGGGTGAGCAGTTCTTC. The chain employs TRBV7-2 and TRBJ2-1, with TRBD2 identical over 11 bases. The CDR3 totals 16 residues. Per germline, CDR1 SGHTA and CDR2 FQGNSA. Trimming removed 1 base from V and 9 bases from J; junction bases left unmatched: 8.

The J gene is TRBJ1-5, the V gene TRBV4-3; D not certain. V lost 0 bases and J lost 4, with 22 bases in between. The CDR3 is 19 amino acids. CDR1 LGHNA and CDR2 YSLEER come from the germline V gene. Here the CDR3 DNA reads TGCGCCAGCAGCCAAGAGGAGTTCAGTCCGTCCGGAGCAAATCAGCCCCAGCATTTT. This gives the protein CASSQEEFSPSGANQPQHF.

This chain joins TRBV15 and TRBJ2-7; possible D gene TRBD2, 5 bases. CDR1 is LNHNV and CDR2 is YYDKDF in the germline V gene (reference sequence). The CDR3 is 16 amino acids. V lost 0 bases to trimming and J lost 3 bases, with 15 bases between them. The CDR3 reads CATSREVNRGNYEQYF. In DNA form, the CDR3 reads TGTGCCACCAGCAGAGAGGTTAACCGGGGAAACTACGAGCAGTACTTC.

V is TRBV11-2 and J is TRBJ2-5; D may be TRBD1 (8 bases). The CDR3 is 16 amino acids. Trimming cost V 5 bases and J 2 bases, with 18 bases left between them. Germline V gene data show CDR1 as SGHAT and CDR2 as FQNNGV. Here the CDR3 reads CASSQGASGIQETQYF. The CDR3 bases are TGTGCCAGCAGCCAGGGGGCTAGCGGTATTCAAGAGACCCAGTACTTC.

The V and J genes are TRBV7-8 and TRBJ1-3, with unresolved D. V was pared by 1 base and J by 2 bases, with 6 bases between. CDR3 length: 14 residues. The germline CDR1 and CDR2 sequences are SGHVS and FQNEAQ. In nucleotides, the CDR3 is TGTGCCAGCAGCTTAGTCCAGGCTGGAAACACCATATATTTT. Residues: CASSLVQAGNTIYF. Based on the CDR3 plus reference TRBV7-8 and TRBJ1-3, the full variable domain is GAGVSQSPRYKVAKRGQDVALRCDPISGHVSLFWYQQALGQGPEFLTYFQNEAQLDKSGLPSDRFFAERPEGSVSTLKIQRTQQEDSAVYLCASSLVQAGNTIYFGEGSWLTVV.

J is TRBJ1-1 and V is TRBV30; 7 bases line up with TRBD1. The V gene's germline CDR1 is GTSNPN and CDR2 SVGIG (reference sequence). Unmatched junction bases numbered 7, after V lost 2 bases and J lost 10 bases. The CDR3 contains 12 residues. The CDR3 loop is CAWSTTGRRAFF. The CDR3 coding sequence is TGTGCCTGGAGTACGACAGGGCGAAGAGCTTTCTTT.

The rearrangement links TRBV9 to TRBJ2-5, with TRBD1 matching over 8 bases. CDR1 is SGDLS and CDR2 is YYNGEE in the germline V gene. V was clipped by 4 bases and J by 5 bases; unmatched bases: 10. The CDR3 is 15 amino acids. The CDR3 bases are TGTGCCAGCAGCCGAACAGGGGGTACGATGGAGACCCAGTACTTC. Its protein product is CASSRTGGTMETQYF.

The chain has TRBV6-5 and TRBJ2-7; 7 nucleotides line up with TRBD1. Losses at the gene ends were 7 bases for V and 3 bases for J; bases not matched to a gene: 9. The CDR3 spans 14 residues. Germline V gene sequence: CDR1 MNHEY, CDR2 SVGAGI. This CDR3 reads CASIGRDSLYEQYV. CDR3 nucleotide sequence: TGTGCCAGCATTGGACGGGACAGTCTCTACGAGCAGTACGTC.

The chain has TRBV30 and TRBJ2-1; D not resolved. Trimming shortened V by 2 bases and J by 0 bases, and 8 bases separated the two germline ends. The CDR3 covers 14 residues. The V gene's germline CDR1 is GTSNPN and CDR2 SVGIG (reference sequence). The chain's CDR3 is CAWSRGTSYNEQFF. The CDR3 region has the DNA TGTGCCTGGAGTCGCGGTACCTCCTACAATGAGCAGTTCTTC.

The V and J genes are TRBV6-2 or TRBV6-3 and TRBJ1-2; 8 nucleotides align to TRBD1. Germline V gene lookup returns CDR1 MNHEY and CDR2 SVGEGT. The CDR3 is 16 residues long. V was pared by 6 bases and J by 0 bases, with 9 bases of the junction left unmatched. The CDR3 DNA reads as TGTGCCAGCAGCCGCCCGGGACAGGCAGCTAACTATGGCTACACCTTC. It is translated as CASSRPGQAANYGYTF.

This chain connects TRBV6-2 or TRBV6-3 to TRBJ2-7; D is unresolved. Germline V gene data show CDR1 as MNHEY and CDR2 as SVGEGT. V lost 6 bases to trimming and J lost 0 bases, with 15 bases between them. CDR3 size: 15 residues. The CDR3 DNA reads as TGTGCCAGCAGCGTAACTGCCACCCCCTCCTACGAGCAGTACTTC. It encodes CASSVTATPSYEQYF.

V usage is TRBV9 and J usage is TRBJ1-4; 7 nucleotides align to TRBD1. There are 15 residues in the CDR3. Unmatched junction bases numbered 3, after V lost 0 bases and J lost 4 bases. Germline V gene sequence: CDR1 SGDLS, CDR2 YYNGEE. In nucleotides, the CDR3 is TGTGCCAGCAGCGTAGGTCAGGGGGTTAATGAAAAACTGTTTTTT. Encoded protein: CASSVGQGVNEKLFF. The full variable domain, with the rest looked up from reference TRBV9 and TRBJ1-4, is DSGVTQTPKHLITATGQRVTLRCSPRSGDLSVYWYQQSLDQGLQFLIQYYNGEERAKGNILERFSAQQFPDLHSELNLSSLELGDSALYFCASSVGQGVNEKLFFGSGTQLSVL.

The chain combines TRBV11-2 with TRBJ2-7, with 11 positions matching TRBD1. The CDR3 is 15 residues long. Germline V gene data show CDR1 as SGHAT and CDR2 as FQNNGV. After removal of 4 bases from V and 0 bases from J, the junction contained 2 bases not matched to a gene. CDR3 sequence: CASSSGQGASYEQYV. DNA of the CDR3: TGTGCCAGCAGCTCCGGACAGGGGGCCTCCTACGAGCAGTACGTC.

This sequence joins TRBV5-6 and TRBJ2-3; TRBD2 aligns across 9 bases. Germline V CDR1 and CDR2: SGHDT, YYEEEE. After removal of 0 bases from V and 5 bases from J, the junction contained 10 bases not matched to a gene. This CDR3 has 17 amino acids. CDR3 DNA sequence: TGTGCCAGCAGCTTGGCCGCAGGGCGGGGGGGCGGAGATACGCAGTATTTT. The encoded protein is CASSLAAGRGGGDTQYF.

The J gene is TRBJ2-3, the V gene TRBV7-8; the match to TRBD1 covers 7 bases. Trimming removed 1 base from V and 1 base from J; junction bases left unmatched: 2. CDR1 and CDR2 (germline): SGHVS, FQNEAQ. There are 15 residues in the CDR3. The CDR3 DNA follows: TGTGCCAGCAGCTTAGTTACAGGGGGCACAGATACGCAGTATTTT. It yields the protein CASSLVTGGTDTQYF.

The chain links TRBV7-8 to TRBJ1-2; 8 bases fit TRBD1. V was pared by 0 bases and J by 4 bases, with 4 bases of the junction left unmatched. CDR1 is SGHVS, CDR2 FQNEAQ, per germline. There are 15 residues in the CDR3. The CDR3 nucleotides are TGTGCCAGCAGCTTAGCGGGGACAGGTAGCTATGGCTACACCTTC. Amino acid sequence: CASSLAGTGSYGYTF.

This chain joins TRBV10-3 and TRBJ1-2; 8 nucleotides agree with TRBD1. This CDR3 contains 13 residues. The ends lost 7 bases at V and 3 bases at J; junction bases unmatched: 4. Germline assignment: CDR1 ENHRY and CDR2 SYGVKD. For the CDR3, the DNA is TGTGCCATCAACTCGGACAGGGACTATGGCTACACCTTC. This encodes CAINSDRDYGYTF.

This chain connects TRBV27 to TRBJ2-6; 7 nucleotides match TRBD1. Germline V CDR1 and CDR2: MNHEY, SMNVEV (reference sequence). V dropped 5 bases and J dropped 0; count of bases not matched to a gene: 7. The CDR3 contains 17 residues. The CDR3 here is CASSTRDSSSGANVLTF. CDR3 coding DNA: TGTGCCAGCAGTACCCGGGACAGCTCCTCTGGGGCCAACGTCCTGACTTTC. The full variable domain, completed using reference TRBV27 and TRBJ2-6, is EAQVTQNPRYLITVTGKKLTVTCSQNMNHEYMSWYRQDPGLGLRQIYYSMNVEVTDKGDVPEGYKVSRKEKRNFPLILESPSPNQTSLYFCASSTRDSSSGANVLTFGAGSRLTVL.

The chain has TRBV6-5 and TRBJ1-2, with 9 bases matching TRBD1. The V gene end was trimmed by 6 bases and the J gene end by 4 bases; junction bases not matched to a gene: 6. This CDR3 region has 14 residues. CDR1 and CDR2 from the germline V gene are MNHEY and SVGAGI. The DNA of the CDR3 is TGTGCCAGCAGCTACAGGGACAGGGCCTATGGCTACACCTTC. Its translation: CASSYRDRAYGYTF.

This clone was found once. The CDR3 reads CATSREDRGLVNTEAFF. DNA of the CDR3: TGTGCCACCAGCAGAGAGGACAGGGGGCTAGTGAACACTGAAGCTTTCTTT. The rearrangement joins TRBV15 to TRBJ1-1, with 11 bases aligning to TRBD1. The junction had 3 bases not matched to a gene; V was cut back by 0 bases and J by 0 bases. The CDR3 runs to 17 residues. Germline V gene data show CDR1 as LNHNV and CDR2 as YYDKDF (reference sequence).